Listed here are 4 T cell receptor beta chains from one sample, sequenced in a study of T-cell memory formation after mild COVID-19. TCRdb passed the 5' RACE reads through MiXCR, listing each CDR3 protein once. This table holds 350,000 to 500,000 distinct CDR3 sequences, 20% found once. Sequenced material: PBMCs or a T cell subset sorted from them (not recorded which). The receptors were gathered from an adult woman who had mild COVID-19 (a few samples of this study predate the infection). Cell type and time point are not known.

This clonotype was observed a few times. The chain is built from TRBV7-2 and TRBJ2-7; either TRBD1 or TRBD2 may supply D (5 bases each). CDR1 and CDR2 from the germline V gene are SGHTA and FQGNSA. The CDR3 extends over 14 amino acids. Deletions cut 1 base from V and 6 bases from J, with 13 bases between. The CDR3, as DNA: TGTGCCAGCAGCTTAGTCGTACCTGGGGGCGAGCAGTACTTC. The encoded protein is CASSLVVPGGEQYF.

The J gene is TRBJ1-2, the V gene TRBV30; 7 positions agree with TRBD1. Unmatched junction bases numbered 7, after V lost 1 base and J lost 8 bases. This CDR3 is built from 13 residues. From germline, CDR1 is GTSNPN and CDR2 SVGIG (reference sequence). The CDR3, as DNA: TGTGCCTGGAGTGAGACAGGGAAAGGAGGCTACACCTTC. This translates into CAWSETGKGGYTF.

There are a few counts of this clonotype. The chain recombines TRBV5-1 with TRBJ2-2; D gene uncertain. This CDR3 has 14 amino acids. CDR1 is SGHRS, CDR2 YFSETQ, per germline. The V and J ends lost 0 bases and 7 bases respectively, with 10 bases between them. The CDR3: CASSLEQPGGELFF. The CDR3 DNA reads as TGCGCCAGCAGCTTGGAACAGCCCGGCGGGGAGCTGTTTTTT.

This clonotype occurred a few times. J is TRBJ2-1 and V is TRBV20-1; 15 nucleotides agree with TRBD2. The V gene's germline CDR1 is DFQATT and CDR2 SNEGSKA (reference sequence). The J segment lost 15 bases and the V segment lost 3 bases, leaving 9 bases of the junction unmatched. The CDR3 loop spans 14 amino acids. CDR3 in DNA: TGCAGTGCTAGTTTGGGACTAGCGGGGGGTAGGGTGTTCTTC. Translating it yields CSASLGLAGGRVFF.